Following are 28 T cell receptor beta chains from one sample sequenced in a study of shared clonotypes between healthy human individuals. Repertoires were generated with immunoSEQ multiplex PCR, while TCRdb's copy carries only in-frame clones and drops some. The table shows around 2.1 million clones, with about 93% occurring only once. Only CD45RO-negative cells positively selected for CCR7 counted as naive CD8 cells, so terminally differentiated effector memory CD45RA+ cells were excluded. Sequenced sample: naive CD8+ T cells from PBMCs. Receptors were obtained from a man younger than 35 in good health. Some clones in this sample may be carry-over from other donors' samples.

The gene calls are TRBV28 and TRBJ2-1; D is uncertain. V was pared by 3 bases and J by 8 bases, with 8 bases between. This CDR3 has 12 residues. Germline V gene lookup returns CDR1 MDHEN and CDR2 SYDVKM. In nucleotides, the CDR3 is TGTGCCAGCAGTTTTGGATCGGATGAGCAGTTCTTC. Translation: CASSFGSDEQFF.

The gene calls are TRBV27 and TRBJ2-7; tentatively, D is TRBD2 (5 bases). Germline loops: CDR1 MNHEY, CDR2 SMNVEV (reference sequence). Trimming pared 5 bases from V and 6 bases from J, leaving 20 bases between. The CDR3 runs 15 residues. The CDR3 spells CASSRTRQTLREQYF. The CDR3 DNA reads as TGTGCCAGCAGTCGGACTCGCCAAACCTTACGCGAGCAGTACTTC.

A remark on this clone: This same CDR3 is encoded by further DNA sequences in the sample. The chain carries TRBV11-2 and TRBJ2-7, with a tentative D call TRBD2 (5 bases). In germline, CDR1 is SGHAT, CDR2 FQNNGV. V was cut by 1 base and J by 7 bases, with 8 bases left in between. This CDR3 contains 12 residues. Here the CDR3 reads CASSLGPGEQYF. The DNA for the CDR3 is TGTGCCAGCAGCTTAGGGCCGGGGGAGCAGTACTTC.

This clone appeared a few times. V and J are TRBV6-5 and TRBJ1-1; tentative D call: TRBD1 (5 bases). The CDR3 extends over 14 amino acids. Germline V lookup: CDR1 MNHEY, CDR2 SVGAGI. Trimming removed 2 bases at V and 6 bases at J, with 13 bases between. The CDR3 DNA sequence: TGTGCCAGCAGTTACGCAGGGTCTCTCTCTGAAGCTTTCTTT. Protein product: CASSYAGSLSEAFF.

The genes are TRBV7-3 and TRBJ2-5, with D perhaps TRBD1 (6 bases). This CDR3 is 15 amino acids long. CDR1 is SGHTA, CDR2 FQGTGA, per germline. Trimming cost V 2 bases and J 4 bases, with 14 bases left between them. The CDR3 sequence is CASSLAGASGETQYF. In DNA, the CDR3 is TGTGCCAGCAGCTTAGCAGGGGCTAGTGGAGAGACCCAGTACTTC.

This chain links TRBV15 with TRBJ2-1, with 9 bases lining up with TRBD2. Losses at the gene ends were 1 base for V and 11 bases for J; bases not matched to a gene: 3. CDR3 length: 13 residues. CDR1 and CDR2 (germline): LNHNV, YYDKDF (reference sequence). The CDR3 is CATSRGLAEQQFF. In DNA, the CDR3 is TGTGCCACCAGCAGAGGACTAGCGGAACAGCAGTTCTTC.

The chain has TRBV5-1 and TRBJ2-1, with 8 bases lining up with TRBD1. The V gene end was trimmed by 1 base and the J gene end by 4 bases; junction bases not matched to a gene: 4. Germline V lookup: CDR1 SGHRS, CDR2 YFSETQ. This CDR3 comprises 15 residues. The CDR3 spells CASSLRQGTYNEQFF. CDR3 DNA: TGCGCCAGCAGCTTGCGACAGGGGACTTACAATGAGCAGTTCTTC.

V gene TRBV27 combines with J gene TRBJ2-5, with 10 bases fitting TRBD2. This CDR3 has 14 residues. Germline V lookup: CDR1 MNHEY, CDR2 SMNVEV (reference sequence). The V gene end was trimmed by 6 bases and the J gene end by 11 bases; junction bases not matched to a gene: 12. The CDR3 here is CASSGLAAPLEQYF. In DNA, the CDR3 is TGTGCCAGCAGCGGACTAGCGGCCCCTTTGGAGCAGTACTTC.

The chain employs TRBV19 and TRBJ2-7, with TRBD1 as a possible D gene (6 bases). This CDR3 spans 14 amino acids. Trimming left V 6 bases short and J 2 bases short, with 14 bases between. Germline V gene data show CDR1 as LNHDA and CDR2 as SQIVND (reference sequence). For the CDR3, the DNA is TGTGCCAGTAGCCCCCGAGGGGACACCTACGAGCAGTACTTC. Protein product: CASSPRGDTYEQYF.

V and J are TRBV7-9 and TRBJ2-1; TRBD2 matches at 7 bases. V was pared by 3 bases and J by 3 bases, with 5 bases of the junction left unmatched. CDR1 and CDR2 (germline): SEHNR, FQNEAQ (reference sequence). The length of the CDR3 is 15 residues. The CDR3 nucleotides are TGTGCCAGCAGCTTCGCGGGAGATGGCTACAATGAGCAGTTCTTC. Its translation is CASSFAGDGYNEQFF.

The genes are TRBV28 and TRBJ2-3, with D perhaps TRBD2 (5 bases). The germline V gene encodes CDR1 MDHEN and CDR2 SYDVKM. Trimming cost V 1 base and J 5 bases, with 7 bases left between them. This CDR3 is built from 13 residues. CDR3 DNA sequence: TGTGCCAGCAGTTTATCCGGGGAAGATACGCAGTATTTT. Amino acids: CASSLSGEDTQYF.

V gene TRBV27 combines with J gene TRBJ1-2; maybe TRBD1 (6 bases). Germline CDR1 MNHEY, CDR2 SMNVEV (reference sequence). This CDR3 spans 16 amino acids. Deletions cut 2 bases from V and 1 base from J, with 14 bases between. The DNA of the CDR3 is TGTGCCAGCAGTTTAGGGTACAGGGAAGGTAACTATGGCTACACCTTC. Encoded protein: CASSLGYREGNYGYTF.

The chain has TRBV4-1 and TRBJ1-2; D is uncertain. The germline CDR1 and CDR2 sequences are MGHRA and YSYEKL. Trimming took off 1 base at V and 4 bases at J, with 10 bases between the two ends. The CDR3 consists of 14 residues. CDR3 protein: CASSQVGQSYGYTF. CDR3 nucleotide sequence: TGCGCCAGCAGCCAAGTGGGCCAGTCCTATGGCTACACCTTC.

This rearrangement joins TRBV7-9 to TRBJ2-7, with 9 bases identical to TRBD2. Germline trimming cut 5 bases from V and 3 bases from J; bases unmatched to any gene: 5. The CDR3 spans 14 residues. The germline gives CDR1 SEHNR, CDR2 FQNEAQ (reference sequence). CDR3 loop: CASSAGTSYYEQYF. The CDR3 DNA reads as TGTGCCAGCAGCGCCGGGACTAGCTACTACGAGCAGTACTTC.

The genes are TRBV10-3 and TRBJ2-2; D ambiguous. Germline V gives CDR1 ENHRY, CDR2 SYGVKD. Trimming pared 3 bases from V and 8 bases from J, leaving 13 bases between. This CDR3 contains 14 residues. This CDR3 is CAISDNGSEGELFF. CDR3 nucleotide sequence: TGTGCCATCAGTGATAACGGATCCGAGGGGGAGCTGTTTTTT.

The chain couples TRBV6-6 to TRBJ2-5; no firm D call. V was trimmed by 7 bases and J by 4 bases, leaving 7 bases between them. This CDR3 has 11 residues. The germline gives CDR1 MNHNY, CDR2 SVGAGI (reference sequence). In DNA form, the CDR3 reads TGTGCCAGCATCAAGGGAGAGACCCAGTACTTC. Translated, it gives CASIKGETQYF.

The chain is built from TRBV27 and TRBJ2-3; D remains unclear. CDR1 MNHEY and CDR2 SMNVEV come from the germline V gene (reference sequence). The CDR3 spans 15 residues. V shed 5 bases and J shed 2 bases, with 14 bases lying between them. CDR3 in amino acids: CASSPWAKITDTQYF. Here the CDR3 DNA reads TGTGCCAGCAGTCCCTGGGCGAAGATCACAGATACGCAGTATTTT.

The chain combines TRBV15 with TRBJ1-3; 9 bases line up with TRBD1. CDR3 length: 17 amino acids. V gave up 3 bases and J gave up 2 bases; unmatched junction bases: 8. Germline V gene data show CDR1 as LNHNV and CDR2 as YYDKDF (reference sequence). As DNA, the CDR3 is TGTGCCACCAGCAGTCCCGGGACAGGGAAGCCTGGAAACACCATATATTTT. Protein: CATSSPGTGKPGNTIYF.

The V call is TRBV27, the J call TRBJ2-3; 7 bases are a match to TRBD2. Germline trimming cut 1 base from V and 5 bases from J; bases unmatched to any gene: 6. Germline V gives CDR1 MNHEY, CDR2 SMNVEV (reference sequence). This CDR3 region has 15 residues. This CDR3 is CASSLWAGERDTQYF. The CDR3 DNA reads as TGTGCCAGCAGTTTATGGGCGGGAGAACGAGATACGCAGTATTTT.

The chain joins TRBV4-2 to TRBJ1-2, with 7 bases that match TRBD1. J lost 2 bases, V lost 8 bases, and 2 bases had no gene match. The germline V gene has CDR1 LGHNA and CDR2 YNFKEQ. The CDR3 spans 12 residues. The CDR3 DNA sequence: TGTGCCAGCGCGGGACAGAACTATGGCTACACCTTC. Protein: CASAGQNYGYTF.

The chain employs TRBV5-6 and TRBJ2-2, with TRBD1 identical over 7 bases. Unmatched junction bases numbered 4, after V lost 1 base and J lost 1 base. The CDR3 sequence is 16 residues long. CDR1 and CDR2 from the germline V gene are SGHDT and YYEEEE. The CDR3 protein is CASSLMGQLNTGELFF. Here the CDR3 DNA reads TGTGCCAGCAGCTTGATGGGACAGCTGAACACCGGGGAGCTGTTTTTT. The full variable domain, rest sourced from reference TRBV5-6 and TRBJ2-2, is DAGVTQSPTHLIKTRGQQVTLRCSPKSGHDTVSWYQQALGQGPQFIFQYYEEEERQRGNFPDRFSGHQFPNYSSELNVNALLLGDSALYLCASSLMGQLNTGELFFGEGSRLTVL.

This clone showed up just once. V gene TRBV15 combines with J gene TRBJ2-1; 7 bases fit TRBD1. This CDR3 spans 15 amino acids. The J segment lost 9 bases and the V segment lost 3 bases, leaving 11 bases of the junction unmatched. The V gene's germline CDR1 is LNHNV and CDR2 YYDKDF (reference sequence). This CDR3 is CATSRGRDRDSEQFF. The CDR3 DNA reads as TGTGCCACCAGCAGGGGGCGTGACAGGGATAGTGAGCAGTTCTTC.

This sequence joins TRBV7-8 and TRBJ2-1; a possible D gene is TRBD1 (5 bases). Germline V lookup: CDR1 SGHVS, CDR2 FQNEAQ. CDR3 length equals 13 residues. V was cut by 5 bases and J by 10 bases, with 15 bases left in between. The CDR3 spells CASSPGSDGEQFF. The CDR3 DNA is TGTGCCAGCAGCCCAGGGTCCGACGGGGAGCAGTTCTTC. Supplemented by reference TRBV7-8 and TRBJ2-1, the full variable domain reads GAGVSQSPRYKVAKRGQDVALRCDPISGHVSLFWYQQALGQGPEFLTYFQNEAQLDKSGLPSDRFFAERPEGSVSTLKIQRTQQEDSAVYLCASSPGSDGEQFFGPGTRLTVL.

This rearrangement joins TRBV5-1 to TRBJ1-2; 7 bases are shared with TRBD1. Germline V gene data show CDR1 as SGHRS and CDR2 as YFSETQ. With 2 bases clipped from V and 2 bases from J, the junction kept 6 bases outside the gene matches. CDR3 length: 15 amino acids. The CDR3 DNA reads as TGCGCCAGCAGCTTCTGGACAGGCGCGAACTATGGCTACACCTTC. Protein: CASSFWTGANYGYTF.

This chain joins TRBV6-6 and TRBJ2-5; 11 bases are shared with TRBD2. The germline V gene has CDR1 MNHNY and CDR2 SVGAGI (reference sequence). Trimming removed 6 bases from V and 3 bases from J; junction bases left unmatched: 6. The CDR3 is made up of 15 amino acids. The CDR3 DNA sequence: TGTGCCAGCAGATATACGGGACTAGCGGAAGAGACCCAGTACTTC. Its translation is CASRYTGLAEETQYF.

This clone has a handful of counts. V usage is TRBV11-2 and J usage is TRBJ1-1; D might be TRBD1 (6 bases). The CDR3 is 15 amino acids. CDR1 and CDR2 (germline): SGHAT, FQNNGV. The V and J ends lost 4 bases and 2 bases respectively, with 14 bases between them. CDR3 coding DNA: TGTGCCAGCAGCTACCCCGGACAGCTAAACACTGAAGCTTTCTTT. Amino acid sequence: CASSYPGQLNTEAFF.

This clone has just a few counts. This chain uses TRBV14 with TRBJ1-1, with TRBD1 matching 10 bases. Germline V gene lookup returns CDR1 SGHDN and CDR2 FVKESK. Unmatched junction bases numbered 5, after V lost 0 bases and J lost 4 bases. This CDR3 is built from 16 residues. The CDR3 DNA sequence: TGTGCCAGCAGCCAAGATAGGTGGACAGGGGGCACTGAAGCTTTCTTT. Its protein product is CASSQDRWTGGTEAFF.

As for this clone: The identical CDR3 is also encoded by other nucleotide sequences in the sample. This chain connects TRBV28 to TRBJ2-7; 11 positions agree with TRBD1. This CDR3 is built from 16 residues. Germline V gives CDR1 MDHEN, CDR2 SYDVKM. V lost 6 bases and J lost 3; bases outside the gene matches: 10. The CDR3 coding sequence is TGTGCCAGCAGCTTAGGTCCCGGGACAGGGGGCTACGAGCAGTACTTC. Translated: CASSLGPGTGGYEQYF. Looking up the rest from reference TRBV28 and TRBJ2-7 gives the full variable domain: DVKVTQSSRYLVKRTGEKVFLECVQDMDHENMFWYRQDPGLGLRLIYFSYDVKMKEKGDIPEGYSVSREKKERFSLILESASTNQTSMYLCASSLGPGTGGYEQYFGPGTRLTVT.